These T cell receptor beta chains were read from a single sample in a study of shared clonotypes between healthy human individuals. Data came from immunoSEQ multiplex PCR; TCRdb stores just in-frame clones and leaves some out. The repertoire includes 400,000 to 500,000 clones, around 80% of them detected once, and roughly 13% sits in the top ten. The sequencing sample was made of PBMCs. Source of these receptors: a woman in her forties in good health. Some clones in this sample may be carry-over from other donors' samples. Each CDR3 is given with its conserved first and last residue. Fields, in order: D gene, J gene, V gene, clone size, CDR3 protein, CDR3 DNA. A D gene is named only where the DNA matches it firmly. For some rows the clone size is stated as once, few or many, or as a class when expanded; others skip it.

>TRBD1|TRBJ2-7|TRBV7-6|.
CASSLVPGQGYEQYF
TGTGCCAGCAGCTTAGTGCCGGGACAGGGCTACGAGCAGTACTTC
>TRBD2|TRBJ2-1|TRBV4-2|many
CASSQDLAGGDEQFF
TGTGCCAGCAGCCAAGATTTAGCGGGTGGCGATGAGCAGTTCTTC
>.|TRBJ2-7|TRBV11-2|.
CASSLVQASSYEQYF
TGTGCCAGCAGCTTAGTCCAGGCCAGCTCCTACGAGCAGTACTTC
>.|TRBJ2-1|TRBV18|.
CASSPGPYNEQFF
TGTGCCAGCTCACCGGGACCCTACAATGAGCAGTTCTTC
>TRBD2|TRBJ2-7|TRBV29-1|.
CSVERGGYEQYF
TGCAGCGTCGAGCGGGGGGGGTACGAGCAGTACTTC
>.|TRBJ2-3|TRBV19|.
CASSINGGIDTQYF
TGTGCCAGTAGTATAAACGGCGGAATAGATACGCAGTATTTT
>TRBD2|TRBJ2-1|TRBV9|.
CASSVGGTSGNEQFF
TGTGCCAGCAGCGTAGGTGGGACTAGCGGGAATGAGCAGTTCTTC
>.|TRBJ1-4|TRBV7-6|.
CASAHWAEKLFF
TGTGCCAGCGCACATTGGGCTGAAAAACTGTTTTTT
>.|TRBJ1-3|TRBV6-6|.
CASSSDRNTIYF
TGTGCCAGCAGTTCGGACAGAAACACCATATATTTT
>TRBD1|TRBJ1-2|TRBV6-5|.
CASSRTGGYGYTF
TGTGCCAGCAGTCGCACAGGGGGCTATGGCTACACCTTC
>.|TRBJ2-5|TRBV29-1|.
CSVVGIQQTQYF
TGCAGCGTTGTGGGTATTCAACAGACCCAGTACTTC
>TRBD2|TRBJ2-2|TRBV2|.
CASSLAGFTGELFF
TGTGCCAGCAGCCTAGCGGGATTTACCGGGGAGCTGTTTTTT
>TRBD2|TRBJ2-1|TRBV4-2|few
CASSQASGRYPYNEQFF
TGTGCCAGCAGCCAAGCTAGCGGGAGATACCCCTACAATGAGCAGTTCTTC
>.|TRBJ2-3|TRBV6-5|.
CASSYRSGSGTDTQYF
TGTGCCAGCAGTTACCGGAGCGGGTCTGGCACAGATACGCAGTATTTT
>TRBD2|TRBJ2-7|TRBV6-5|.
CASSQLAGEAYEQYF
TGTGCCAGCAGTCAATTAGCGGGAGAGGCTTACGAGCAGTACTTC
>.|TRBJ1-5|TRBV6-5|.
CASRRGRNQPQHF
TGTGCCAGCCGGAGGGGTCGCAATCAGCCCCAGCATTTT
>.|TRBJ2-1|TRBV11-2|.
CASSSNRAGDYNEQFF
TGTGCCAGCAGCTCCAACAGGGCAGGGGATTACAATGAGCAGTTCTTC
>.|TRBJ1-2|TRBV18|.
CASSPREFDYGYTF
TGTGCCAGCTCTCCCAGGGAGTTCGACTATGGCTACACCTTC
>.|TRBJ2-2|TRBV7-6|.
CASSFFGGELFF
TGTGCCAGCAGCTTTTTTGGCGGGGAGCTGTTTTTT
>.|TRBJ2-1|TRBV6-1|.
CASSEFHGQFF
TGTGCCAGCAGTGAATTCCACGGGCAGTTCTTC
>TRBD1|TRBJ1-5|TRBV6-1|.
CASSGDRNQPQHF
TGTGCCAGCAGCGGGGACAGAAATCAGCCCCAGCATTTT
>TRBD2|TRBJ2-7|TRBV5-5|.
CASTVGTSPYEQYF
TGTGCCAGCACCGTAGGGACTAGTCCCTACGAGCAGTACTTC
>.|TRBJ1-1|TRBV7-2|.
CASSKGGWTEAFF
TGTGCCAGCAGCAAGGGGGGGTGGACTGAAGCTTTCTTT
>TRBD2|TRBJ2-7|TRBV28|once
CASSSEREVHEQYF
TGTGCCAGCTCCTCTGAGCGGGAGGTCCACGAGCAGTACTTC
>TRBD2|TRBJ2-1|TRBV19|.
CASSIGLAASYNEQFF
TGTGCCAGTAGTATAGGACTAGCGGCGTCCTACAATGAGCAGTTCTTC